These 3 T cell receptor beta chains came from one sample sequenced in a study of blood T cell repertoires in COVID-19. The method was immunoSEQ multiplex PCR; TCRdb's version includes in-frame clones alone and lacks a portion of them. The table records about 220,000 clones, under 90% of them present only once. Sequences were obtained from PBMCs or T cells enriched from blood (not recorded which). The receptors here all came from a woman aged 35 to 49 who had been exposed to COVID-19.

The chain recombines TRBV30 with TRBJ2-7; TRBD1 matches at 10 bases. The CDR3 loop spans 14 amino acids. Germline V gene lookup returns CDR1 GTSNPN and CDR2 SVGIG (reference sequence). Germline trimming cut 2 bases from V and 3 bases from J; bases unmatched to any gene: 4. This chain's CDR3 is CAWSQGDRGYEQYF. As DNA, the CDR3 is TGTGCCTGGAGTCAGGGGGACAGGGGCTACGAGCAGTACTTC.

The genes are TRBV7-3 and TRBJ1-2; 10 bases line up with TRBD1. The CDR3 is 15 amino acids. Germline loops: CDR1 SGHTA, CDR2 FQGTGA. The J segment lost 2 bases and the V segment lost 5 bases, leaving 5 bases of the junction unmatched. CDR3 amino acids: CASSPGQGGNYGYTF. DNA for the CDR3: TGTGCCAGCAGCCCCGGACAGGGGGGGAACTATGGCTACACCTTC. The whole variable domain, remainder taken from reference TRBV7-3 and TRBJ1-2, is GAGVSQTPSNKVTEKGKYVELRCDPISGHTALYWYRQSLGQGPEFLIYFQGTGAADDSGLPNDRFFAVRPEGSVSTLKIQRTERGDSAVYLCASSPGQGGNYGYTFGSGTRLTVV.

This clone has just a few counts. This chain connects TRBV5-4 to TRBJ2-3; 10 bases are a match to TRBD2. V was clipped by 0 bases and J by 8 bases; unmatched bases: 6. The germline gives CDR1 SGHNT, CDR2 YYREEE (reference sequence). The length of the CDR3 is 15 residues. The CDR3 DNA reads as TGTGCCAGCAGCTTGGTAAGCGGGGGGGCCGGTACGCAGTATTTT. Protein sequence: CASSLVSGGAGTQYF.